This passage covers 17 T cell receptor beta chains from one sample sequenced in a study of blood T cell repertoires in COVID-19. Assay used: immunoSEQ multiplex PCR; TCRdb lists only in-frame clones, some missing. The table lists about 220,000 clones, under 90% of them singletons. The specimen sequenced was PBMCs or T cells enriched from blood (not recorded which). The receptors were sampled from a woman in her forties or fifties who had been exposed to COVID-19.

The chain joins TRBV28 to TRBJ1-1; tentative D call: TRBD1 (6 bases). The CDR3 extends over 15 amino acids. V was cut by 5 bases and J by 10 bases, with 23 bases left in between. Germline V gene data show CDR1 as MDHEN and CDR2 as SYDVKM. The CDR3: CASSLGAARQRRAFF. In DNA form, the CDR3 reads TGTGCCAGCAGTCTGGGGGCAGCCCGGCAGAGGAGAGCTTTCTTT. The full variable domain, completed using reference TRBV28 and TRBJ1-1, is DVKVTQSSRYLVKRTGEKVFLECVQDMDHENMFWYRQDPGLGLRLIYFSYDVKMKEKGDIPEGYSVSREKKERFSLILESASTNQTSMYLCASSLGAARQRRAFFGQGTRLTVV.

The rearrangement links TRBV6-5 to TRBJ2-7, with no clear D. The CDR3 contains 15 residues. Per the germline V gene, CDR1 is MNHEY and CDR2 is SVGAGI. V was trimmed by 5 bases and J by 3 bases, leaving 17 bases between them. CDR3 loop: CASSPLPRSVYEQYF. The CDR3, as DNA: TGTGCCAGCAGTCCCCTCCCCAGGTCGGTCTACGAGCAGTACTTC.

The rearrangement uses TRBV4-3 and TRBJ1-1; D not resolved. The CDR3 has 15 amino acids. In germline, CDR1 is LGHNA, CDR2 YSLEER. Deletions cut 1 base from V and 0 bases from J, with 9 bases between. The CDR3 coding sequence is TGCGCCAGCAGCCAAGTCGGGGAGGTGAACACTGAAGCTTTCTTT. Its translation: CASSQVGEVNTEAFF.

This chain joins TRBV12-3 or TRBV12-4 and TRBJ2-3; D remains ambiguous. V lost 0 bases and J lost 6, with 7 bases in between. The CDR3 spans 13 residues. In nucleotides, the CDR3 is TGTGCCAGCAGTTTAGCGATGAGTGATACGCAGTATTTT. Translation gives CASSLAMSDTQYF.

The chain links TRBV3-1 (or the pseudogene TRBV3-2) to TRBJ1-1; 7 positions agree with TRBD1. Trimming removed 9 bases from V and 1 base from J; junction bases left unmatched: 11. The germline gives CDR1 LGHDT, CDR2 YNNKEL (reference sequence). This CDR3 comprises 15 residues. CDR3 DNA sequence: TGTGCCAGATATACACAGGGGCCTTCGAACACTGAAGCTTTCTTT. As protein: CARYTQGPSNTEAFF.

This chain connects TRBV28 to TRBJ2-3, with a possible D match to TRBD2 (5 bases). The CDR3 extends over 11 amino acids. V was shortened by 8 bases and J by 9 bases, with 12 bases between the two germline ends. Germline loops: CDR1 MDHEN, CDR2 SYDVKM. The CDR3 loop is CASGEFRTQYF. As DNA, the CDR3 is TGTGCCAGCGGGGAGTTCAGGACGCAGTATTTT.

This clone came up once. The rearrangement links TRBV3-1 (or the pseudogene TRBV3-2) to TRBJ2-4; D perhaps matches TRBD1 (7 bases). The V and J ends lost 0 bases and 0 bases respectively, with 21 bases between them. The CDR3 is 20 residues long. In germline, CDR1 is LGHDT, CDR2 YNNKEL (reference sequence). The CDR3 here is CASSQDGGRGLSVAKNIQYF. The CDR3 DNA is TGTGCCAGCAGCCAAGACGGGGGCAGGGGGTTATCGGTAGCCAAAAACATTCAGTACTTC.

The genes are TRBV7-3 and TRBJ1-1; D gene uncertain. The V end was cut by 5 bases, the J end by 5 bases, with 15 bases between. Germline V CDR1 and CDR2: SGHTA, FQGTGA. This CDR3 has 14 amino acids. The CDR3 DNA reads as TGTGCCAGCAGCCCGACCGGGGTTGGAACTGAAGCTTTCTTT. Protein product: CASSPTGVGTEAFF. Together with reference TRBV7-3 and TRBJ1-1, the CDR3 gives the full variable domain: GAGVSQTPSNKVTEKGKYVELRCDPISGHTALYWYRQSLGQGPEFLIYFQGTGAADDSGLPNDRFFAVRPEGSVSTLKIQRTERGDSAVYLCASSPTGVGTEAFFGQGTRLTVV.

DNA of the CDR3: TGTGCCAGCAGTTACTCGAGGGAGTACACTGAAGCTTTCTTT. This sequence encodes CASSYSREYTEAFF. V gene TRBV6-2 or TRBV6-3 combines with J gene TRBJ1-1; D unresolved. Germline loops: CDR1 MNHEY, CDR2 SVGEGT. V lost 0 bases to trimming and J lost 3 bases, with 8 bases between them. This CDR3 is built from 14 residues.

The V gene is TRBV19, the J gene TRBJ1-5; 11 nucleotides agree with TRBD1. CDR3 length: 15 amino acids. V lost 10 bases, J lost 2 bases, and 7 bases stayed unmatched. From germline, CDR1 is LNHDA and CDR2 SQIVND (reference sequence). The CDR3, as DNA: TGTGCCACTAAGGGACAGGGGGTGGGCAATCAGCCCCAGCATTTT. The encoded protein is CATKGQGVGNQPQHF.

The gene calls are TRBV6-5 and TRBJ1-1; possible D gene TRBD1, 5 bases. Germline assignment: CDR1 MNHEY and CDR2 SVGAGI. Trimming took off 10 bases at V and 11 bases at J, with 23 bases between the two ends. There are 13 residues in the CDR3. DNA of the CDR3: TGTGCCACCCACTCGGGGGGTAACACGTATGCTTTCTTT. Its translation: CATHSGGNTYAFF.

The J gene is TRBJ2-7, the V gene TRBV6-2 or TRBV6-3; TRBD2 matches at 9 bases. The CDR3 runs to 17 residues. The V and J ends lost 2 bases and 3 bases, in that order; junction bases with no gene match: 11. The germline V gene encodes CDR1 MNHEY and CDR2 SVGEGT. In nucleotides, the CDR3 is TGTGCCAGCAGTTACACGCCGGGGGTAGCGGGGGTCTACGAGCAGTACTTC. The encoded protein is CASSYTPGVAGVYEQYF.

The chain is built from TRBV7-8 and TRBJ2-3; a weak D match, TRBD1 (6 bases). Looked up from germline, CDR1 is SGHVS and CDR2 is FQNEAQ. The CDR3 consists of 14 residues. The germline V and J ends were trimmed by 6 bases and 3 bases, with 13 bases remaining between them. The CDR3 loop is CASRNREGTDTQYF. CDR3 nucleotide sequence: TGTGCCAGCAGGAACAGGGAAGGGACAGATACGCAGTATTTT. Based on the CDR3 plus reference TRBV7-8 and TRBJ2-3, the full variable domain is GAGVSQSPRYKVAKRGQDVALRCDPISGHVSLFWYQQALGQGPEFLTYFQNEAQLDKSGLPSDRFFAERPEGSVSTLKIQRTQQEDSAVYLCASRNREGTDTQYFGPGTRLTVL.

Only a few counts were recorded for this clone. V and J are TRBV12-3 or TRBV12-4 and TRBJ2-7; D not resolved. Trimming pared 6 bases from V and 6 bases from J, leaving 15 bases between. CDR3 length equals 13 residues. The CDR3 region is CASSHRNSAEQYF. The CDR3 DNA follows: TGTGCCAGCAGCCATCGAAACAGTGCCGAGCAGTACTTC.

This rearrangement joins TRBV5-1 to TRBJ2-5, with 11 bases aligning to TRBD2. This CDR3 has 15 residues. V shed 5 bases and J 0 bases; nucleotides not matched to a gene: 3. The germline CDR1 and CDR2 sequences are SGHRS and YFSETQ. Written as DNA, the CDR3 is TGCGCCAGCAGTACTAGCGGGGGTAACCAAGAGACCCAGTACTTC. Protein sequence: CASSTSGGNQETQYF.

The gene calls are TRBV10-3 and TRBJ2-7; a possible D gene is TRBD1 (6 bases). There are 12 residues in the CDR3. The germline gives CDR1 ENHRY, CDR2 SYGVKD. The V end lost 4 bases, the J end lost 12 bases, and 16 bases lay between the germline ends. The CDR3 region has the DNA TGTGCCATCAGTGGCCTGACAGGTGTTGCGTACTTC. It is translated as CAISGLTGVAYF.

The chain combines TRBV29-1 with TRBJ2-3; 9 nucleotides agree with TRBD2. The CDR3 loop spans 15 amino acids. Trimming took 7 bases from V and 0 from J; bases not matched to a gene: 8. CDR1 SQVTM and CDR2 ANQGSEA come from the germline V gene. The CDR3: CSAKRGVLSTDTQYF. The CDR3 DNA sequence: TGCAGCGCAAAGCGGGGGGTCTTGAGCACAGATACGCAGTATTTT.